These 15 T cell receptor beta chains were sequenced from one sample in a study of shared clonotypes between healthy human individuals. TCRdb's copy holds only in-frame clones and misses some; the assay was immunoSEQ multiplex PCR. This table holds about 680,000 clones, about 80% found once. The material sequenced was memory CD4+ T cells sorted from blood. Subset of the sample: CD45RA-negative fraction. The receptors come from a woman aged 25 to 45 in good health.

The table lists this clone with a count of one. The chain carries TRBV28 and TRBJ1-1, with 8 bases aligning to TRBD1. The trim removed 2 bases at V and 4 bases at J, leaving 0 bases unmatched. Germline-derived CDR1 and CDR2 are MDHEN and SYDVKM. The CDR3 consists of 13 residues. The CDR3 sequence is CASSLDRGTEAFF. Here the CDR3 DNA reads TGTGCCAGCAGTTTAGACAGGGGCACTGAAGCTTTCTTT.

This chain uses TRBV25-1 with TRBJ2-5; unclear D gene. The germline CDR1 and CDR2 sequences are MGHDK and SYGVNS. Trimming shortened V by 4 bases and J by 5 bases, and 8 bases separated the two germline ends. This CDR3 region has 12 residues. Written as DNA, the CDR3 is TGTGCCAGCAGTGTAGAAGCGGAGACCCAGTACTTC. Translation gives CASSVEAETQYF.

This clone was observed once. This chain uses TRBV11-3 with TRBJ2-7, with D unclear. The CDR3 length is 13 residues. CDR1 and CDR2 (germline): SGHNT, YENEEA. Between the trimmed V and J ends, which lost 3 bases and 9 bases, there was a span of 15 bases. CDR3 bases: TGTGCCAGCAGCTTCGGCCAGACCAGCCGGCAGTACTTC. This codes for CASSFGQTSRQYF.

The CDR3: CASSKPGTPPYEQYF. CDR3 sequence (DNA): TGTGCCAGCAGCAAACCCGGGACACCACCTTACGAGCAGTACTTC. V usage is TRBV7-2 and J usage is TRBJ2-5; tentative D call: TRBD1 (6 bases). The tail of the sequence fits TRBJ2-7 better, so the J call may be wrong. CDR1 SGHTA and CDR2 FQGNSA come from the germline V gene. This CDR3 contains 15 residues.

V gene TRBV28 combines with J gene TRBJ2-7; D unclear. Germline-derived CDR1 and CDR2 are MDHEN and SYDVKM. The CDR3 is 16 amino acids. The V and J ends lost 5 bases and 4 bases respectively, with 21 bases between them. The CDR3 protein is CASSPGGWAHRYEQYF. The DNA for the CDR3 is TGTGCCAGCAGTCCCGGTGGCTGGGCACACCGTTACGAGCAGTACTTC.

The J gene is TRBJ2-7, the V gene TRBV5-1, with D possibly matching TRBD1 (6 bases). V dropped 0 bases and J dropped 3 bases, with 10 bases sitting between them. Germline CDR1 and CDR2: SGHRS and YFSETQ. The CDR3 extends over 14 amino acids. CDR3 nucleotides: TGCGCCAGCAGCTTGGTCACAGGGTTCTACGAGCAGTACTTC. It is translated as CASSLVTGFYEQYF.

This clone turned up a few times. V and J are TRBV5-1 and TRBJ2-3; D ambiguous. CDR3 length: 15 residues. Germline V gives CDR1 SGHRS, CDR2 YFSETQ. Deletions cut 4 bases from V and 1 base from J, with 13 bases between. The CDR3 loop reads CASSPRSFGTDTQYF. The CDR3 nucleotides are TGCGCCAGCAGCCCCCGGTCTTTTGGCACAGATACGCAGTATTTT.

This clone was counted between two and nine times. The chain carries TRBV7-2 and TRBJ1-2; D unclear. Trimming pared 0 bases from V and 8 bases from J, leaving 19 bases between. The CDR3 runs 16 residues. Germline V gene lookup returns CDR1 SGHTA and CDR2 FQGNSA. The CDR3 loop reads CASSLALYSPVGGYTF. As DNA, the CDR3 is TGTGCCAGCAGCTTAGCGCTATACAGCCCAGTTGGGGGCTACACCTTC.

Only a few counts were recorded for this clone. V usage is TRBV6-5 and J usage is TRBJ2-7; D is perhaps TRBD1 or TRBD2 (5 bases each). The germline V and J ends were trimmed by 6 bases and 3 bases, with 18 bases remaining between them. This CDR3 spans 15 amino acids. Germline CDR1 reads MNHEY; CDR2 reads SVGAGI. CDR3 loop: CASSEGVTQGYEQYF. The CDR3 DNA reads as TGTGCCAGCAGCGAGGGCGTTACCCAGGGCTACGAGCAGTACTTC.

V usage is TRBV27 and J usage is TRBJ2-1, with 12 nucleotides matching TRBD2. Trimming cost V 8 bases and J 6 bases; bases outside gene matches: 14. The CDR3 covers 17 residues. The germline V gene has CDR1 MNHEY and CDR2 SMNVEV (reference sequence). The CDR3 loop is CASGLAGGSVITNEQFF. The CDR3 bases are TGTGCCAGCGGCCTAGCGGGAGGGTCGGTCATCACCAATGAGCAGTTCTTC.

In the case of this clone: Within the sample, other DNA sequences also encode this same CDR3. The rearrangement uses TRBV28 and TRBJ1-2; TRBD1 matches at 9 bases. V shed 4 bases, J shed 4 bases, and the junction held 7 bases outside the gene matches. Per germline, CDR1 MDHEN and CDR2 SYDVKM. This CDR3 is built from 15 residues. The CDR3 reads CASSSAGQGLYGYTF. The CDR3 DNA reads TGTGCCAGCAGTTCCGCGGGACAGGGACTCTATGGCTACACCTTC.

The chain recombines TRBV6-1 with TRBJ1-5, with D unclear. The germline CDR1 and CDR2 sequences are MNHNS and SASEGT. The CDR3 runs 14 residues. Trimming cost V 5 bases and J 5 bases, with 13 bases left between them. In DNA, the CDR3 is TGTGCCAGCAGTCTACCCGGTCCCGATCAGCCCCAGCATTTT. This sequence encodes CASSLPGPDQPQHF.

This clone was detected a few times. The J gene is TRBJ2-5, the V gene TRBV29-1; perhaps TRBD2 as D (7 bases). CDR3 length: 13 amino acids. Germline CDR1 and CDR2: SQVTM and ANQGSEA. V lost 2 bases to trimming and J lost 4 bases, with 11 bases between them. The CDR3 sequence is CSVEMGGRETQYF. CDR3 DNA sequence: TGCAGCGTTGAAATGGGGGGGCGAGAGACCCAGTACTTC.

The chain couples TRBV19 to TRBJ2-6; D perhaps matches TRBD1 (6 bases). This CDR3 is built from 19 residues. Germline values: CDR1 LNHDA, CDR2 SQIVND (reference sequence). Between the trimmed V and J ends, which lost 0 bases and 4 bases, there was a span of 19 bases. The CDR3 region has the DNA TGTGCCAGTAGTATAGATCTAGTATCGGGACAAGAAGGGGCCAACGTCCTGACTTTC. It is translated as CASSIDLVSGQEGANVLTF.

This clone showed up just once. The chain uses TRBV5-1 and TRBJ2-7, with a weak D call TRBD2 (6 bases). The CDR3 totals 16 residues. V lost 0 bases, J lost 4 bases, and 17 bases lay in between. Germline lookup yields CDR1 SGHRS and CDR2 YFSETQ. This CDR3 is CASSLEASEIPYEQYF. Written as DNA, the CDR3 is TGCGCCAGCAGCTTGGAAGCTAGCGAGATACCTTACGAGCAGTACTTC. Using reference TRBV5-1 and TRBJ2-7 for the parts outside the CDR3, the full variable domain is KAGVTQTPRYLIKTRGQQVTLSCSPISGHRSVSWYQQTPGQGLQFLFEYFSETQRNKGNFPGRFSGRQFSNSRSEMNVSTLELGDSALYLCASSLEASEIPYEQYFGPGTRLTVT.